This T cell receptor beta chain came from a study of shared clonotypes between healthy human individuals. Study background: Donor composition was a couple of women and three men, aged 18 to 49.

This table comes from immunoSEQ multiplex PCR, and its TCRdb copy is limited to in-frame clones, with some not included. The sample shows 2,500,000 or so clones, over 85% of them seen only once. The CDR3 length is 13 residues. The V end lost 5 bases, the J end lost 8 bases, and 14 bases lay between the germline ends. The germline CDR1 and CDR2 sequences are LNHDA and SQIVND (reference sequence). On this clone itself: Its target is not known.

Study observations and caveats: Lower generation probabilities were found for non-shared clonotypes than for those shared by all four donors.

The sequence came from a young man in good health. Some clones in this sample may be carry-over from other donors' samples. The J gene is TRBJ2-3, the V gene TRBV19; D is uncertain. The sequenced material came from naive CD4+ T cells from PBMCs. Subset noted: CD45RA+ positively selected. The CDR3 region has the DNA TGTGCCAGTAGTCCTCGAATAACTGGTACGCAGTATTTT. Translated, it gives CASSPRITGTQYF.